What follows are 20 T cell receptor beta chains derived from one specimen sequenced in a study of T cells in Graves' hyperthyroidism and ophthalmopathy. Amplified TCR beta CDR3 regions came from RNA transcripts. RT-PCR in the first round (using the HTBI primer set) targeted the TCR CDR3. TCRdb redid the calling of the multiplex PCR reads with MiXCR, one entry per CDR3 protein. The table includes some 360,000 distinct CDR3 sequences, roughly 13% detected once. Sequences were obtained from blood. These receptors were taken from a woman in her sixties with Graves' hyperthyroidism.

This chain joins TRBV20-1 and TRBJ2-7; D is undetermined. V shed 2 bases and J shed 3 bases, with 11 bases lying between them. This CDR3 is 13 amino acids long. Germline loops: CDR1 DFQATT, CDR2 SNEGSKA (reference sequence). The CDR3 DNA follows: TGCAGTGCTAGACTACCCCCCCGCTACGAGCAGTACTTC. It specifies CSARLPPRYEQYF.

This clonotype appeared many times. The chain joins TRBV6-6 to TRBJ1-1; a possible D gene is TRBD1 (5 bases). CDR3 length: 18 residues. CDR1 and CDR2 from the germline V gene are MNHNY and SVGAGI (reference sequence). Trimming pared 0 bases from V and 5 bases from J, leaving 22 bases between. The CDR3 is CASSYSSGRGGGGTEAFF. Here the CDR3 DNA reads TGTGCCAGCAGTTACTCGTCGGGCCGCGGGGGTGGGGGGACTGAAGCTTTCTTT.

V usage is TRBV6-5 and J usage is TRBJ1-1; a possible D gene is TRBD1 (5 bases). The CDR3 is made up of 15 amino acids. The germline V gene encodes CDR1 MNHEY and CDR2 SVGAGI. V lost 0 bases and J 7 bases, leaving 15 bases between the germline ends. CDR3 sequence reads: CASSYSIMGDGEAFF. CDR3 DNA sequence: TGTGCCAGCAGTTACTCGATTATGGGGGACGGTGAAGCTTTCTTT.

The chain combines TRBV9 with TRBJ2-3; 9 positions agree with TRBD2. The CDR3 is 17 residues long. V was clipped by 0 bases and J by 4 bases; unmatched bases: 9. Per germline, CDR1 SGDLS and CDR2 YYNGEE. CDR3 in amino acids: CASSVGVSGRLSDTQYF. The DNA for the CDR3 is TGTGCCAGCAGCGTAGGGGTTAGCGGGAGACTCTCAGATACGCAGTATTTT. Variable domain in full (rest from reference TRBV9 and TRBJ2-3): DSGVTQTPKHLITATGQRVTLRCSPRSGDLSVYWYQQSLDQGLQFLIQYYNGEERAKGNILERFSAQQFPDLHSELNLSSLELGDSALYFCASSVGVSGRLSDTQYFGPGTRLTVL.

This clonotype has a count of ten or more. The chain combines TRBV2 with TRBJ1-2, with 9 bases lining up with TRBD1. After removal of 5 bases from V and 4 bases from J, the junction contained 2 bases not matched to a gene. Germline CDR1 and CDR2: SNHLY and FYNNEI. This CDR3 has 13 residues. CDR3 amino acids: CASSPGQGYGYTF. In nucleotides, the CDR3 is TGTGCCAGCAGTCCGGGACAGGGCTATGGCTACACCTTC.

This clonotype turned up a few times. The chain has TRBV12-3 or TRBV12-4 and TRBJ1-4; 8 bases agree with TRBD1. J gave up 8 bases and V 6 bases, and 8 bases lay outside the gene matches. This CDR3 comprises 14 residues. This CDR3 reads CASSWDRNGEKLFF. Written as DNA, the CDR3 is TGTGCCAGCAGCTGGGACAGGAATGGGGAAAAACTGTTTTTT.

This clonotype was recorded many times. The chain is built from TRBV2 and TRBJ2-7, with TRBD2 matching 10 bases. The CDR3 length is 15 residues. With 6 bases clipped from V and 4 bases from J, the junction kept 9 bases outside the gene matches. Germline lookup yields CDR1 SNHLY and CDR2 FYNNEI. CDR3 nucleotide sequence: TGTGCCAGCAGGGTCGGGACTAGCGTTATTTACGAGCAGTACTTC. Translating gives CASRVGTSVIYEQYF.

At least ten counts were recorded for this clonotype. V usage is TRBV7-6 and J usage is TRBJ1-1, with 8 bases matching TRBD1. In germline, CDR1 is SGHVS, CDR2 FNYEAQ. V lost 8 bases to trimming and J lost 4 bases; unmatched junction nucleotides: 6. The CDR3 extends over 13 amino acids. CDR3 coding DNA: TGTGCCAGCGGACAGGGTGGGGGCACTGAAGCTTTCTTT. Amino acid sequence: CASGQGGGTEAFF.

This clonotype is labeled as medium-sized. The rearrangement joins TRBV2 to TRBJ2-1; TRBD1 might be the D (5 bases). Deletions cut 1 base from V and 9 bases from J, with 16 bases between. Germline loops: CDR1 SNHLY, CDR2 FYNNEI. CDR3 length equals 15 residues. The CDR3 DNA reads TGTGCCAGCAGTGAAGTTGAGGCAGGGAAACGTGAGCAGTTCTTC. Protein sequence: CASSEVEAGKREQFF.

This clonotype was recorded many times. J is TRBJ2-2 and V is TRBV11-3; D remains ambiguous. Germline V gene lookup returns CDR1 SGHNT and CDR2 YENEEA. The CDR3 is 15 residues long. Trimming shortened V by 1 base and J by 6 bases, and 12 bases separated the two germline ends. The DNA of the CDR3 is TGTGCCAGCAGCTTAGGTGAAGGGAAGGCCGGGGAGCTGTTTTTT. It encodes CASSLGEGKAGELFF.

Comment on this clonotype: A clone one base away is much larger, so this may be a read error. The CDR3 does not close with the conserved phenylalanine or tryptophan, likely indicating a read error. V gene TRBV2 combines with J gene TRBJ1-2; 7 bases are a match to TRBD1. Germline V gene sequence: CDR1 SNHLY, CDR2 FYNNEI. V shed 5 bases and J 0 bases; nucleotides not matched to a gene: 3. This CDR3 has 14 amino acids. CDR3 nucleotides: TGTGCCAGCAGTCTAGGGACAGCTAACTATGGCTACACCCTC. Protein sequence: CASSLGTANYGYTL.

This clonotype was seen a handful of times. The chain is built from TRBV29-1 and TRBJ1-1, with D perhaps TRBD1 (5 bases). Germline loops: CDR1 SQVTM, CDR2 ANQGSEA. The CDR3 has 10 residues. V lost 6 bases and J lost 6, with 8 bases in between. This CDR3 is CSVLGAEAFF. CDR3 coding DNA: TGCAGCGTCCTAGGGGCTGAAGCTTTCTTT.

This clonotype was counted ten times or more. V is TRBV20-1 and J is TRBJ2-5; 7 nucleotides align to TRBD1. The junction had 6 bases not matched to a gene; V was cut back by 6 bases and J by 5 bases. Looked up from germline, CDR1 is DFQATT and CDR2 is SNEGSKA (reference sequence). The CDR3 is 12 residues long. The CDR3 spells CSAQDRAETQYF. The CDR3 DNA reads TGCAGTGCACAAGACAGGGCGGAGACCCAGTACTTC.

This clonotype appeared many times. V gene TRBV15 combines with J gene TRBJ2-1; a weak D match, TRBD2 (6 bases). The ends were cut back, 1 base at V and 8 bases at J, with 18 bases in the middle. The germline V gene has CDR1 LNHNV and CDR2 YYDKDF (reference sequence). The CDR3 covers 16 residues. CDR3 protein: CATSRGGDSSGDEQFF. CDR3 sequence (DNA): TGTGCCACCAGCAGAGGGGGGGACTCCTCGGGGGATGAGCAGTTCTTC.

This clonotype showed up just once. A much larger clone lies a single base off, so this may be a read error. The chain is built from TRBV11-3 and TRBJ2-5; 12 bases line up with TRBD1. J gave up 4 bases and V 6 bases, and 6 bases lay outside the gene matches. This CDR3 region has 15 residues. CDR1 is SGHNT, CDR2 YENEEA, per germline. CDR3 in amino acids: CASRTGTGGPETQYF. The CDR3 bases are TGTGCCAGCAGAACCGGGACAGGGGGCCCAGAGACCCAGTACTTC.

The chain combines TRBV27 with TRBJ2-7; TRBD1 matches 8 bases. V lost 5 bases, J lost 2 bases, and 5 bases stayed unmatched. This CDR3 spans 14 amino acids. Germline V lookup: CDR1 MNHEY, CDR2 SMNVEV (reference sequence). The CDR3 nucleotides read TGTGCCAGCAGTGACTCGACAGGGGCCTACGAGCAGTACTTC. Encoded protein: CASSDSTGAYEQYF.

This clonotype was detected ten times or more. The chain couples TRBV12-3 or TRBV12-4 to TRBJ2-1, with 8 bases that match TRBD1. The length of the CDR3 is 15 residues. Germline trimming cut 6 bases from V and 8 bases from J; bases unmatched to any gene: 12. CDR3 DNA sequence: TGTGCCAGCAGCCGCCCCGGACAGGGAAACGATGAGCAGTTCTTC. It encodes CASSRPGQGNDEQFF.

This clonotype came up many times. The J gene is TRBJ1-3, the V gene TRBV18, with 7 bases matching TRBD1. V dropped 3 bases and J dropped 0; count of bases not matched to a gene: 5. Germline V lookup: CDR1 KGHSH, CDR2 LQKENI. This CDR3 region has 16 residues. The CDR3, as DNA: TGTGCCAGCTCACCTGGTACAGGGGCCTCTGGAAACACCATATATTTT. Protein sequence: CASSPGTGASGNTIYF.

This clonotype was seen only a few times. The J gene is TRBJ1-1, the V gene TRBV4-1, with 9 bases lining up with TRBD1. This CDR3 contains 15 residues. The germline V gene has CDR1 MGHRA and CDR2 YSYEKL. With 6 bases clipped from V and 1 base from J, the junction kept 6 bases outside the gene matches. CDR3 DNA: TGCGCCAGCAGACCACAGACAGGGGGGAACACTGAAGCTTTCTTT. This sequence encodes CASRPQTGGNTEAFF.

This clonotype was observed many times. The chain combines TRBV27 with TRBJ2-2; D unclear. The germline CDR1 and CDR2 sequences are MNHEY and SMNVEV (reference sequence). The ends were cut back, 5 bases at V and 0 bases at J, with 13 bases in the middle. The CDR3 extends over 16 amino acids. The CDR3 region is CASSRLAHANTGELFF. CDR3 bases: TGTGCCAGCAGTCGCTTAGCCCATGCGAACACCGGGGAGCTGTTTTTT.